This T cell receptor (beta chain) was identified in a study of T cells after yellow fever vaccination. TCRdb processed the 5' RACE reads anew with MiXCR; each CDR3 protein has one entry. In the table there are a few hundred thousand distinct CDR3 sequences, approximately 3.8% of which are singletons. V was pared by 0 bases and J by 8 bases, with 14 bases between. The CDR3 spans 15 residues. CDR1 SGHKS and CDR2 YYEKEE come from the germline V gene (reference sequence). The V call is TRBV5-5, the J call TRBJ1-4; D is perhaps TRBD1 (5 bases). The sequence was collected from a man in his late teens or twenties who received the YFV17D yellow fever vaccine. The starting material was PBMCs, obtained on the day of the yellow fever booster vaccination. DNA for the CDR3: TGTGCCAGCAGCTTGGACCACCGCAAGGGGGAAAAACTGTTTTTT. Translation gives CASSLDHRKGEKLFF.